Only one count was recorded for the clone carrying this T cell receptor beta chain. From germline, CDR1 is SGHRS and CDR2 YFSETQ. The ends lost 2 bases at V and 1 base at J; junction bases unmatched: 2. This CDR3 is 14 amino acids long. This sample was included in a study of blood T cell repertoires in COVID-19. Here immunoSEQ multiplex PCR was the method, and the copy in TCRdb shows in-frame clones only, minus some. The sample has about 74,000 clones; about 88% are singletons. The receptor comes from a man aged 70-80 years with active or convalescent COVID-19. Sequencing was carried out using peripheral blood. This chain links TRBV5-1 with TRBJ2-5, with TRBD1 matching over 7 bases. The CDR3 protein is CASSLSGGQETQYF. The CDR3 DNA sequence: TGCGCCAGCAGCTTATCAGGGGGCCAAGAGACCCAGTACTTC.